Below are 9 T cell receptor beta chains sequenced from a single sample in a study of CD8+ T cells in alopecia areata. Extracted RNA was reverse transcribed, and the resulting cDNA served as sequencing template. Assay used: immunoSEQ multiplex PCR; TCRdb lists only in-frame clones, some missing. The sample lists approximately 210,000 clones; about 60% were seen once. Treatment: oral pan-JAK inhibitor, 5-10 mg twice daily. The specimen comprised CD4+ T cells sorted from blood, sampled at week 4, from a patient treated with tofacitinib. These receptors all come from a human donor with alopecia areata.

This clone appeared a single time. V gene TRBV4-2 combines with J gene TRBJ2-3; D ambiguous. Germline V gene data show CDR1 as LGHNA and CDR2 as YNFKEQ. This CDR3 contains 15 residues. Deletions cut 1 base from V and 6 bases from J, with 14 bases between. The CDR3 is CASSQGAASRDTQYF. The CDR3 coding sequence is TGTGCCAGCAGCCAAGGGGCGGCGAGCCGGGATACGCAGTATTTT.

For this clone: Other nucleotide sequences in the sample specify the same CDR3. The CDR3 here is CASSSGQGDTEAFF. CDR3 nucleotide sequence: TGCGCCAGCAGCTCGGGACAGGGGGACACTGAAGCTTTCTTT. The chain employs TRBV5-1 and TRBJ1-1; 11 positions agree with TRBD1. CDR1 is SGHRS, CDR2 YFSETQ, per germline. The trim removed 3 bases at V and 3 bases at J, leaving 1 base unmatched. The CDR3 totals 14 residues. Looking up the rest from reference TRBV5-1 and TRBJ1-1 gives the full variable domain: KAGVTQTPRYLIKTRGQQVTLSCSPISGHRSVSWYQQTPGQGLQFLFEYFSETQRNKGNFPGRFSGRQFSNSRSEMNVSTLELGDSALYLCASSSGQGDTEAFFGQGTRLTVV.

V and J are TRBV2 and TRBJ2-2, with no clear D. V gave up 6 bases and J gave up 0 bases, with 11 bases separating them. This CDR3 region has 15 residues. Germline CDR1 is SNHLY and CDR2 is FYNNEI. CDR3 coding DNA: TGTGCCAGCAGCCGTGAAGTCCCGAACACCGGGGAGCTGTTTTTT. It is translated as CASSREVPNTGELFF. Complete variable domain (other parts from reference TRBV2 and TRBJ2-2): EPEVTQTPSHQVTQMGQEVILRCVPISNHLYFYWYRQILGQKVEFLVSFYNNEISEKSEIFDDQFSVERPDGSNFTLKIRSTKLEDSAMYFCASSREVPNTGELFFGEGSRLTVL.

In DNA form, the CDR3 reads TGTGCCTGTCAACGTGGAAACACCATATATTTT. It specifies CACQRGNTIYF. The chain has TRBV11-2 and TRBJ1-3; D unresolved. Germline V gene lookup returns CDR1 SGHAT and CDR2 FQNNGV. The CDR3 runs to 11 residues. V was trimmed by 11 bases and J by 3 bases, leaving 8 bases between them. Drawing the rest from reference TRBV11-2 and TRBJ1-3, the complete variable domain is EAGVAQSPRYKIIEKRQSVAFWCNPISGHATLYWYQQILGQGPKLLIQFQNNGVVDDSQLPKDRFSAERLKGVDSTLKIQPAKLEDSAVYLCACQRGNTIYFGEGSWLTVV.

This clone has just a few counts. The CDR3 loop is CASSLRLGDGYTF. CDR3 DNA: TGTGCCAGCAGCTTAAGACTAGGGGATGGCTACACCTTC. The chain uses TRBV7-2 and TRBJ1-2; tentatively, D is TRBD1 (5 bases). Trimming left V 2 bases short and J 6 bases short, with 10 bases between. In germline, CDR1 is SGHTA, CDR2 FQGNSA. CDR3 length: 13 residues.

V gene TRBV29-1 combines with J gene TRBJ2-3, with D perhaps TRBD1 (6 bases). V was pared by 4 bases and J by 4 bases, with 15 bases between. Germline loops: CDR1 SQVTM, CDR2 ANQGSEA. The CDR3 is 14 amino acids. The CDR3 DNA reads as TGCAGCGTTGCGGGGCTTAACAGGGCAGATACGCAGTATTTT. It specifies CSVAGLNRADTQYF.

The rearrangement joins TRBV2 to TRBJ2-6; no reliable D call. Deletions cut 2 bases from V and 4 bases from J, with 6 bases between. This CDR3 contains 14 residues. Germline assignment: CDR1 SNHLY and CDR2 FYNNEI. CDR3 in DNA: TGTGCCAGCAGTGAAATTTCAGGGGCCAACGTCCTGACTTTC. Translation: CASSEISGANVLTF. The whole variable domain, remainder taken from reference TRBV2 and TRBJ2-6, is EPEVTQTPSHQVTQMGQEVILRCVPISNHLYFYWYRQILGQKVEFLVSFYNNEISEKSEIFDDQFSVERPDGSNFTLKIRSTKLEDSAMYFCASSEISGANVLTFGAGSRLTVL.

The chain has TRBV11-2 and TRBJ2-5; D is ambiguous. Germline loops: CDR1 SGHAT, CDR2 FQNNGV. The CDR3 sequence is 11 residues long. The V and J ends lost 5 bases and 3 bases respectively, with 4 bases between them. In nucleotides, the CDR3 is TGTGCCAGCAGCCCGGAAGAGACCCAGTACTTC. Residues: CASSPEETQYF.

This sequence joins TRBV6-5 and TRBJ1-2, with D perhaps matching TRBD1 (5 bases). V lost 2 bases and J 2 bases, leaving 12 bases between the germline ends. Germline CDR1 reads MNHEY; CDR2 reads SVGAGI. The CDR3 has 15 amino acids. CDR3 sequence reads: CASSYGGGANYGYTF. The CDR3, as DNA: TGTGCCAGCAGTTACGGGGGGGGAGCCAACTATGGCTACACCTTC.